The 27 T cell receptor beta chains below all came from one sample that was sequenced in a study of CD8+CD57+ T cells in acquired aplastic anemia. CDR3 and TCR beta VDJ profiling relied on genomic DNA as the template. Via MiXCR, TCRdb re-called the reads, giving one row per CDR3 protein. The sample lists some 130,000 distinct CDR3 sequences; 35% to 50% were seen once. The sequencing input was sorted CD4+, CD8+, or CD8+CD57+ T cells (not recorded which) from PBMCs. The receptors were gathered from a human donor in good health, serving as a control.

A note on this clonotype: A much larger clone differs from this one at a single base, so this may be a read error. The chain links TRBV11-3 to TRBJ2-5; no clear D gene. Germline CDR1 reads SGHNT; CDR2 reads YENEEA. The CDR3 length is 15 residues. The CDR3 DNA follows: TGTGCCAGCAGCTTAGATCGCCTGGTTAAAGGGTCCCAGTGCTTC. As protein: CASSLDRLVKGSQCF.

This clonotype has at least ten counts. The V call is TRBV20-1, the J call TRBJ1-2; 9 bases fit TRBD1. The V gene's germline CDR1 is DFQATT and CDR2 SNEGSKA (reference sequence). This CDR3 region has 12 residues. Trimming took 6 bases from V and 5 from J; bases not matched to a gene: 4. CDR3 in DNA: TGCAGTGCAACCGGGACAGGGTATGGCTACACCTTC. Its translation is CSATGTGYGYTF.

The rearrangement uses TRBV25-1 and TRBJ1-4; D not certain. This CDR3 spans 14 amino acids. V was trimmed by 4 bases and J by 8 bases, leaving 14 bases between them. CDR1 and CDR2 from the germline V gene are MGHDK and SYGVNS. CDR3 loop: CASSAWGVREKLFF. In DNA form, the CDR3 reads TGTGCCAGCAGTGCATGGGGTGTTCGAGAAAAACTGTTTTTT.

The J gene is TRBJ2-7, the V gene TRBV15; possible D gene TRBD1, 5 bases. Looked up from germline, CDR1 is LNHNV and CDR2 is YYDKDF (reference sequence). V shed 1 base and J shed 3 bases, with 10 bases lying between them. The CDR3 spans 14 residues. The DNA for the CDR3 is TGTGCCACCAGCAGAGCGACAGCGCTCTACGAGCAGTACTTC. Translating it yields CATSRATALYEQYF.

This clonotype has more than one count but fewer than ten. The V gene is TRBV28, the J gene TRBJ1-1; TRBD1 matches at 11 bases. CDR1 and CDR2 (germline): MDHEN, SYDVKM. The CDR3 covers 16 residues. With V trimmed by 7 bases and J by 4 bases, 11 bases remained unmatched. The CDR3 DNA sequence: TGTGCCAGCACCTCCCCGGCGGGACAGGGGGTCACTGAAGCTTTCTTT. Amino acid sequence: CASTSPAGQGVTEAFF.

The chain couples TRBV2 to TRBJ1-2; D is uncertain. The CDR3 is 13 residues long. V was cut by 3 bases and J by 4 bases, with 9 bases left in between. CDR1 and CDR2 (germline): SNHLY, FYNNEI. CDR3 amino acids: CASSEDPSYGYTF. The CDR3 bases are TGTGCCAGCAGTGAGGATCCCTCCTATGGCTACACCTTC.

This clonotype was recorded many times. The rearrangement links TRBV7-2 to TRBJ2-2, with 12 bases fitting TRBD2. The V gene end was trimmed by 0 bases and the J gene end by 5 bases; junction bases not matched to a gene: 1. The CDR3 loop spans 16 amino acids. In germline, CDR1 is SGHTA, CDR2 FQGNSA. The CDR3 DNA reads TGTGCCAGCAGCTTAGCCCTAGCGGGAGGGACCGGGGAGCTGTTTTTT. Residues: CASSLALAGGTGELFF. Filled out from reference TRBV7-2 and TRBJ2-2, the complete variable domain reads GAGVSQSPSNKVTEKGKDVELRCDPISGHTALYWYRQSLGQGLEFLIYFQGNSAPDKSGLPSDRFSAERTGGSVSTLTIQRTQQEDSAVYLCASSLALAGGTGELFFGEGSRLTVL.

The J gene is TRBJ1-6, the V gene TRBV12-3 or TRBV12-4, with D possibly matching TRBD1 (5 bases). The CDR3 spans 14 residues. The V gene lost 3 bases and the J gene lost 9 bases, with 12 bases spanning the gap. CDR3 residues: CASSFAGGVSPLHF. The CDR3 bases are TGTGCCAGCAGTTTCGCAGGAGGGGTTTCACCCCTCCACTTT.

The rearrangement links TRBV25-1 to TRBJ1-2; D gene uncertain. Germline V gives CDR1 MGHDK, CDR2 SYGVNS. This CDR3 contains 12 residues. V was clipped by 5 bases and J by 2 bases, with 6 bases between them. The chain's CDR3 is CASSLQNYGYTF. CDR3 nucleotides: TGTGCCAGCAGTTTGCAGAACTATGGCTACACCTTC.

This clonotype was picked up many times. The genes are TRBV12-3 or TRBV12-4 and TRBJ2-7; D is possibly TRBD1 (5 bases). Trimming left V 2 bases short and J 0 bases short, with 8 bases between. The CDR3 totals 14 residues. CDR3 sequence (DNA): TGTGCCAGCAGTTTACAGCAGGGCTCCTACGAGCAGTACTTC. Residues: CASSLQQGSYEQYF.

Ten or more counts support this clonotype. This CDR3 reads CASSAGGGSYEQYF. The CDR3 DNA follows: TGTGCCAGCAGCGCGGGCGGCGGGAGCTACGAGCAGTACTTC. V and J are TRBV5-8 and TRBJ2-7; 7 bases line up with TRBD2. Germline lookup yields CDR1 SGHTS and CDR2 YDEGEE. This CDR3 is 14 amino acids long. V shed 4 bases and J 3 bases; nucleotides not matched to a gene: 7.

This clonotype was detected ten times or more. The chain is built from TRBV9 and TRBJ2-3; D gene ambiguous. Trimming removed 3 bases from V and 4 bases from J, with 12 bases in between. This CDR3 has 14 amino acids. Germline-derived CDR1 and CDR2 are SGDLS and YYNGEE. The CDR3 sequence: CASSALRQADTQYF. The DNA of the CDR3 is TGTGCCAGCAGCGCGTTGAGGCAAGCAGATACGCAGTATTTT. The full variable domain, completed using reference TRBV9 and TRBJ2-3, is DSGVTQTPKHLITATGQRVTLRCSPRSGDLSVYWYQQSLDQGLQFLIQYYNGEERAKGNILERFSAQQFPDLHSELNLSSLELGDSALYFCASSALRQADTQYFGPGTRLTVL.

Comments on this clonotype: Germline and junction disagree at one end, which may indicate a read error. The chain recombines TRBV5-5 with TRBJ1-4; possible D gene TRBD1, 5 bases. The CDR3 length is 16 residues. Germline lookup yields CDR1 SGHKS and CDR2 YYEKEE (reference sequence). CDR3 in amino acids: CSSSLGRGEINEKLFF. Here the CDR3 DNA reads TGTTCCAGCAGCTTGGGGAGGGGAGAAATTAATGAAAAACTGTTTTTT. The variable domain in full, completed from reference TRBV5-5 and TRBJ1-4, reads DAGVTQSPTHLIKTRGQQVTLRCSPISGHKSVSWYQQVLGQGPQFIFQYYEKEERGRGNFPDRFSARQFPNYSSELNVNALLLGDSALYLCSSSLGRGEINEKLFFGSGTQLSVL.

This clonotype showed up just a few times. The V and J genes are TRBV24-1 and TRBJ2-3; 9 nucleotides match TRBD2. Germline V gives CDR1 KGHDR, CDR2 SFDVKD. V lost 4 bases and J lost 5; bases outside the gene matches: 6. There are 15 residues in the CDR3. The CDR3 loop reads CATSEGGGALDTQYF. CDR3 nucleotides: TGTGCCACCAGTGAGGGCGGGGGGGCATTAGATACGCAGTATTTT.

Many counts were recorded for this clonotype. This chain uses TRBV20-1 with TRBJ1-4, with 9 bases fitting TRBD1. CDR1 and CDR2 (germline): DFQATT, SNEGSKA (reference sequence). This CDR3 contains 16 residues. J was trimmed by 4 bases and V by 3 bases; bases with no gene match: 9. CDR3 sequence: CSASRRLTGGNEKLFF. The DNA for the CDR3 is TGCAGTGCTAGTAGGAGACTGACAGGGGGTAATGAAAAACTGTTTTTT.

The CDR3 sequence is CASSKAETQYF. The DNA for the CDR3 is TGTGCCAGCAGCAAAGCAGAGACCCAGTACTTC. The rearrangement links TRBV7-2 to TRBJ2-5, with D unclear. The CDR3 sequence is 11 residues long. V lost 5 bases to trimming and J lost 4 bases, with 5 bases between them. The V gene's germline CDR1 is SGHTA and CDR2 FQGNSA.

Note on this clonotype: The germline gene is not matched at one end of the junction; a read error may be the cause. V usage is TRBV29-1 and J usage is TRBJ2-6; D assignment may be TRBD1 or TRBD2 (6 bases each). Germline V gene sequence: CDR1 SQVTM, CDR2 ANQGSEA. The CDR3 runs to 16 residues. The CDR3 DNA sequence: TGCAGCGTTGACGAGGAGGGGGTATCTGGGGCCAACGTCCTGACCTTC. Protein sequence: CSVDEEGVSGANVLTF. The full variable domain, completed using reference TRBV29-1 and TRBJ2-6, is SAVISQKPSRDICQRGTSLTIQCQVDSQVTMMFWYRQQPGQSLTLIATANQGSEATYESGFVIDKFPISRPNLTFSTLTVSNMSPEDSSIYLCSVDEEGVSGANVLTFGAGSRLTVL.

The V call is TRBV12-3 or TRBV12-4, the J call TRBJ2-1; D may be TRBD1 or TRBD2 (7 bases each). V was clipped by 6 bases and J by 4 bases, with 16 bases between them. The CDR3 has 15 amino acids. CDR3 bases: TGTGCCAGCAGCCTCCTCCAGGGGGGGTACAATGAGCAGTTCTTC. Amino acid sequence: CASSLLQGGYNEQFF.

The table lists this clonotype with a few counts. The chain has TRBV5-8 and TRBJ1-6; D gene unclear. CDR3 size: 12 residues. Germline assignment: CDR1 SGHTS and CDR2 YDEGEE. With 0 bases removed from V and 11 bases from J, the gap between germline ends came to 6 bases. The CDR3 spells CASSLDNPPLHF. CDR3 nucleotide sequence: TGTGCCAGCAGCTTGGACAATCCACCCCTCCACTTT.

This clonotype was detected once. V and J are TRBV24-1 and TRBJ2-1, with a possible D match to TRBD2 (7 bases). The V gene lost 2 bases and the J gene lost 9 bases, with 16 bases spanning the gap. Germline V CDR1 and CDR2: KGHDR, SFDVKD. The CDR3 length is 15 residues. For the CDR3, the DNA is TGTGCCACCAGTGATTCGCTAGCGAGGGGGGGTGAGCAGTTCTTC. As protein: CATSDSLARGGEQFF.

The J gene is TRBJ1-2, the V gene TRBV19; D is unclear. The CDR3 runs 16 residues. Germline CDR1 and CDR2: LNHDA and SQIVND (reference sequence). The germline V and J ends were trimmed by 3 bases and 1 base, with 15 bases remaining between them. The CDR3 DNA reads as TGTGCCAGTAGTATTAAGGGTGGCTTGCTTAACTATGGCTACACCTTC. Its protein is CASSIKGGLLNYGYTF.

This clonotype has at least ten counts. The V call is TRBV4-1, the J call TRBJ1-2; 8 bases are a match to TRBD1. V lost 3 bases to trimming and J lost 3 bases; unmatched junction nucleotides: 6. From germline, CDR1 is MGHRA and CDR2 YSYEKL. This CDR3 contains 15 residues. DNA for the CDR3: TGCGCCAGCAGCCACCTGGACAGGGCCGACTATGGCTACACCTTC. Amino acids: CASSHLDRADYGYTF.

The CDR3 spells CSALGLAGINEQFF. CDR3 bases: TGCAGTGCTTTGGGACTAGCGGGAATCAATGAGCAGTTCTTC. V and J are TRBV20-1 and TRBJ2-1; 13 bases align to TRBD2. Per germline, CDR1 DFQATT and CDR2 SNEGSKA (reference sequence). With 5 bases clipped from V and 6 bases from J, the junction kept 4 bases outside the gene matches. This CDR3 comprises 14 residues.

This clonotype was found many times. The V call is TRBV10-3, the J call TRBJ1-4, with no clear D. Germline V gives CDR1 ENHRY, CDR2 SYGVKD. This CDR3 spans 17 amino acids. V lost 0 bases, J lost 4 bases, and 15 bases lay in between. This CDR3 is CAISESSGEQINEKLFF. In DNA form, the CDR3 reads TGTGCCATCAGTGAGTCTTCAGGAGAACAAATTAATGAAAAACTGTTTTTT.

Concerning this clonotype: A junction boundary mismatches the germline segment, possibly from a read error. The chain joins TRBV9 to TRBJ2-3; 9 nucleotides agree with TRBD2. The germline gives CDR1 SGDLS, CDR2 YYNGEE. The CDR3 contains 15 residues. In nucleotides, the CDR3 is TGTGCCAGCAGCGTCAGCGGGGGGAGGTCAGATACACAGTATTTT. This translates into CASSVSGGRSDTQYF.

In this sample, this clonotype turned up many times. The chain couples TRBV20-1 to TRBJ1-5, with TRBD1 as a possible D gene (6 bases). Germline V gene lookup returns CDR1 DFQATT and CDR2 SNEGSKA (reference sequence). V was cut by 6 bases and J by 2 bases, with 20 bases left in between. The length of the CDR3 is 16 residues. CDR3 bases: TGCAGTGCCCAACGGGGGGCGCTTAATGGCAATCAGCCCCAGCATTTT. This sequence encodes CSAQRGALNGNQPQHF.

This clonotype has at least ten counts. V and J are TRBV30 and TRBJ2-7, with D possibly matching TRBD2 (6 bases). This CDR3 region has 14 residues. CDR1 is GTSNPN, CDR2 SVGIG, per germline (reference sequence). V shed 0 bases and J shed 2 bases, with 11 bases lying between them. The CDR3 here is CAWSVRGRTYEQYF. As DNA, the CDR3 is TGTGCCTGGAGTGTACGTGGGAGGACCTACGAGCAGTACTTC.